This paragraph covers one TCR beta chain sequence. This specimen comes from a study of CXCR3 chemokines and chemotherapy response in bladder cancer. The CDR3 is made up of 17 amino acids. The V gene's germline CDR1 is MGHRA and CDR2 YSYEKL. Trimming removed 4 bases at V and 10 bases at J, with 28 bases between. One entry per CDR3 protein, called by TCRdb with MiXCR from the PCR reads. The repertoire includes some 1,000 distinct CDR3 sequences, 15% to 20% of them detected once, and less than 20% sits in the top ten. The specimen was taken from a patient whose treatment included neoadjuvant chemotherapy. The sequence derives from a human donor with bladder cancer that responded to neoadjuvant chemotherapy. This chain joins TRBV4-1 and TRBJ2-5, with D maybe TRBD2 (6 bases). The DNA of the CDR3 is TGCGCCAGCAGCCTTGACCCCGGACTGGGCGGGATGGAAGGCCAGTACTTC. It codes for CASSLDPGLGGMEGQYF.